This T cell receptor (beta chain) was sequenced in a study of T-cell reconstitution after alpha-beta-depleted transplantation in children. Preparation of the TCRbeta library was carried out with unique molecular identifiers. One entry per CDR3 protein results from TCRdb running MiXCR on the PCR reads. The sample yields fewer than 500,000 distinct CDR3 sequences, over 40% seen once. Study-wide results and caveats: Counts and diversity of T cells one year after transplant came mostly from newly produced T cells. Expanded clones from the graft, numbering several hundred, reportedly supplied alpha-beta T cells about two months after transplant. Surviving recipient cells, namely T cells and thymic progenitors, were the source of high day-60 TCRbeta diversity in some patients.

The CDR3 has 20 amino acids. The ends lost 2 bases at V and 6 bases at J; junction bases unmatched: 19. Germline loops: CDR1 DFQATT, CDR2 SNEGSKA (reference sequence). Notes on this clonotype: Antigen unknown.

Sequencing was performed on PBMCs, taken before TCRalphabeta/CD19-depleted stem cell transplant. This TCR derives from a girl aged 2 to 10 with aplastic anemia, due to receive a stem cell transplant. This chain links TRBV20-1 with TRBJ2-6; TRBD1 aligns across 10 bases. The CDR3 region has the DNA TGCAGTGCTAGACTGCCATCTCCGGGACAGGGGAGTCCACAGGCCAACGTCCTGACTTTC. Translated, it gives CSARLPSPGQGSPQANVLTF.